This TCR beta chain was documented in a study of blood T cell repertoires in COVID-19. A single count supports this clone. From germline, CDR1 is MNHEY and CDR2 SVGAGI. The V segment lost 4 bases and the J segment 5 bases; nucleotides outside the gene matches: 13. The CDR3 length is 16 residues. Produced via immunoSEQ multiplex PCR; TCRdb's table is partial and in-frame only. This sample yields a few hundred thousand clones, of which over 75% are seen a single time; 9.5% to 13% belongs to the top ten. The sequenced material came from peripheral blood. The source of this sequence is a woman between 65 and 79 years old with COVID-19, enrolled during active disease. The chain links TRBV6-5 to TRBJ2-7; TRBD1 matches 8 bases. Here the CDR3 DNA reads TGTGCCAGCAGTTTTACCCGTCGACAGGGGATCAACGAGCAGTACTTC. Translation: CASSFTRRQGINEQYF.